These 5 T cell receptor beta chains came from one sample sequenced in a study of shared clonotypes between healthy human individuals. TCRdb keeps only in-frame clones here, not all; method: immunoSEQ multiplex PCR. The data hold approximately 500,000 clones, with roughly 80% observed a single time. The sample comprised PBMCs. The origin of the receptors is a woman in her thirties or forties in good health. Some clones in this sample may be carry-over from other donors' samples.

This clone was recorded many times. The rearrangement links TRBV28 to TRBJ2-1; D may be TRBD1 (5 bases). The V gene lost 7 bases and the J gene lost 9 bases, with 16 bases spanning the gap. CDR1 is MDHEN, CDR2 SYDVKM, per germline. CDR3 length: 13 amino acids. The chain's CDR3 is CASTGFAVSEQFF. In DNA form, the CDR3 reads TGTGCCAGCACAGGGTTCGCAGTGAGTGAGCAGTTCTTC.

Notes on this clone: This likely reflects a read error, since a far larger clone is one base away. Other nucleotide sequences from this sample produce the same CDR3. The J gene is TRBJ2-2, the V gene TRBV5-4; D ambiguous. This CDR3 is 14 amino acids long. The germline gives CDR1 SGHNT, CDR2 YYREEE (reference sequence). The CDR3 reads CASSLKGHTGELFF. CDR3 in DNA: TGTGCCAGTAGCTTGAAAGGGCACACCGGGGAGCTGTTTTTT.

This clone was seen a handful of times. The V call is TRBV2, the J call TRBJ1-3; D uncertain. CDR3 length equals 14 residues. Germline CDR1 SNHLY, CDR2 FYNNEI. Trimming removed 8 bases from V and 4 bases from J, with 15 bases in between. CDR3 in amino acids: CASAPRDVGNTIYF. In nucleotides, the CDR3 is TGTGCCAGCGCCCCGCGAGACGTCGGAAACACCATATATTTT.

This clone was detected many times. The chain links TRBV7-8 to TRBJ2-1; TRBD2 matches at 14 bases. With 1 base clipped from V and 8 bases from J, the junction kept 10 bases outside the gene matches. CDR1 and CDR2 from the germline V gene are SGHVS and FQNEAQ. CDR3 size: 18 residues. In DNA form, the CDR3 reads TGTGCCAGCAGCTTAGAAGCCAGACTAGCGGGAGGGAGTTATGAGCAGTTCTTC. Translated: CASSLEARLAGGSYEQFF.

This chain's CDR3 is CASTIAVQGYQPQHF. The CDR3 DNA is TGTGCCAGCACCATAGCGGTACAGGGCTACCAGCCCCAGCATTTT. The genes are TRBV28 and TRBJ1-5, with D maybe TRBD1 (6 bases). V lost 7 bases and J lost 7, with 20 bases in between. Germline CDR1 and CDR2: MDHEN and SYDVKM. The CDR3 has 15 residues.